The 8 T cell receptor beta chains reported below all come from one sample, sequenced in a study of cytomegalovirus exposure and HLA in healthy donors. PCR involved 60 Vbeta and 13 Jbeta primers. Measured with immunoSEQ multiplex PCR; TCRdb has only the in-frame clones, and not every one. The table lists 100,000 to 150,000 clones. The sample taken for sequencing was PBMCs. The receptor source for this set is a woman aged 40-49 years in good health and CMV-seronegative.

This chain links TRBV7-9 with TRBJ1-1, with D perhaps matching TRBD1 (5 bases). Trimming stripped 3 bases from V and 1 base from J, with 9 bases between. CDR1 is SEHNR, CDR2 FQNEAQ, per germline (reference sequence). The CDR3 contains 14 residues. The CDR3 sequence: CASSFPGKNTEAFF. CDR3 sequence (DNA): TGTGCCAGCAGCTTCCCAGGGAAGAACACTGAAGCTTTCTTT.

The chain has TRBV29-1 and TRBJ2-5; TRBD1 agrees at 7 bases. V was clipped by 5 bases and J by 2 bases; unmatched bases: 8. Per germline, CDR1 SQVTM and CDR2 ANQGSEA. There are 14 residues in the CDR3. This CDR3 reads CSVTTGVTQETQYF. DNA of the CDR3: TGCAGCGTTACAACAGGGGTTACACAAGAGACCCAGTACTTC.

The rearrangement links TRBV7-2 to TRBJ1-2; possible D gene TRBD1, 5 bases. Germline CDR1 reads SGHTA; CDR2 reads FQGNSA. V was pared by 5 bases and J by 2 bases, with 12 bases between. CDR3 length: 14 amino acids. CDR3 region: CASSPTRTNYGYTF. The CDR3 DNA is TGTGCCAGCAGCCCCACTCGGACAAACTATGGCTACACCTTC.

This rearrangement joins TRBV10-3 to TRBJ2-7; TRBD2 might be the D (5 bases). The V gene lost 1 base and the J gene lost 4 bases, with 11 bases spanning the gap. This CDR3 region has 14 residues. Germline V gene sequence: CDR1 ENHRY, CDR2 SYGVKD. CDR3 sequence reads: CAISEFEGSYEQYF. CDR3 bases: TGTGCCATCAGTGAGTTCGAAGGGAGTTACGAGCAGTACTTC.

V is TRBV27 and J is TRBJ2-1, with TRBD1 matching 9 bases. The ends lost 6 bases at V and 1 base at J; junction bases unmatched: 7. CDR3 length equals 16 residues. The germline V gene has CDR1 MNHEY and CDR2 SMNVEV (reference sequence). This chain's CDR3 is CASRRDRGGSYNEQFF. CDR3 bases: TGTGCCAGCAGGCGCGACAGGGGGGGTTCCTACAATGAGCAGTTCTTC.

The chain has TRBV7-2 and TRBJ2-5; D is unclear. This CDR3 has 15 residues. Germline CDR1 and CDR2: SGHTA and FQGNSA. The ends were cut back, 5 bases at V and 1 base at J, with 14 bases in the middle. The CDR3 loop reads CASSRVLAAQETQYF. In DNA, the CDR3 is TGTGCCAGCAGCCGGGTTTTGGCAGCCCAAGAGACCCAGTACTTC.

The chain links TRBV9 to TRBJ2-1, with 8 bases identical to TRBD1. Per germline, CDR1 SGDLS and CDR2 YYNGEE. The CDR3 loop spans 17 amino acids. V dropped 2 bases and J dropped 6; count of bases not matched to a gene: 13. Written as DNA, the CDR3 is TGTGCCAGCAGCGTTAGGTGGGGCAGGGGGCTGGGCAATGAGCAGTTCTTC. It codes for CASSVRWGRGLGNEQFF.

CDR3 DNA: TGTGCCATCAGTGAATACCCGGGAGGGGGGAGCTCACCCCTCCACTTT. Its translation: CAISEYPGGGSSPLHF. The genes are TRBV10-3 and TRBJ1-6; weak D call: TRBD1 (6 bases). The CDR3 runs to 16 residues. Germline assignment: CDR1 ENHRY and CDR2 SYGVKD. Trimming stripped 3 bases from V and 10 bases from J, with 19 bases between.